These T cell receptor beta chains were read from a single sample in a study of blood T cell repertoires in COVID-19. Data came from immunoSEQ multiplex PCR; TCRdb stores just in-frame clones and leaves some out. This sample has 100,000 to 150,000 clones, with 85% found just once. Sequenced sample: peripheral blood. These TCRs come from an elderly woman with acute or convalescent COVID-19. Each CDR3 is given with its conserved first and last residue. A D gene is named only where the DNA matches it firmly. The size entry is marked missing in some rows and otherwise reads once, few, many or a size class.

TRBV6-1	-	TRBD1	TRBJ1-1	CASSEAGQGTEAFF	TGTGCCAGCAGTGAGGCGGGACAGGGGACTGAAGCTTTCTTT
TRBV7-2	-	-	TRBJ1-2	CASTPQSPADYGYTF	TGTGCCAGCACCCCACAGTCCCCAGCTGATTATGGCTACACCTTC
TRBV5-4	-	-	TRBJ2-5	CASSTVLTPETQYF	TGTGCCAGCAGCACCGTCTTAACTCCCGAGACCCAGTACTTC
TRBV15	-	-	TRBJ2-5	CATSRGPTRETQYF	TGTGCCACCAGCAGGGGCCCAACCCGGGAGACCCAGTACTTC
TRBV7-9	-	TRBD1	TRBJ2-1	CASSKAGTVGRNEQFF	TGTGCCAGCAGCAAGGCCGGGACAGTCGGCCGCAATGAGCAGTTCTTC
TRBV2	once	-	TRBJ1-1	CASRDSYTEAFF	TGTGCCAGCCGCGACAGCTACACTGAAGCTTTCTTT
TRBV13	once	TRBD1	TRBJ1-1	CASSLGTGVPDAPEAFF	TGTGCCAGCAGCTTAGGGACAGGGGTACCTGATGCGCCTGAAGCTTTCTTT
TRBV4-1	-	-	TRBJ1-4	CASTPRGTGNKLFF	TGCGCCAGCACCCCAAGGGGGACCGGGAACAAACTGTTTTTT
TRBV5-5	-	-	TRBJ2-1	CASSLVSRLIMNEQFF	TGTGCCAGCAGCTTGGTATCCAGGCTAATTATGAATGAGCAGTTCTTC
TRBV10-3	-	-	TRBJ1-1	CAIRDSETEAFF	TGTGCCATCAGGGACTCGGAGACTGAAGCTTTCTTT
TRBV5-1	-	TRBD1	TRBJ2-1	CASSFSGTGTNEQFF	TGCGCCAGCAGCTTCTCCGGGACAGGGACGAATGAGCAGTTCTTC
TRBV2	-	TRBD1	TRBJ1-6	CASTTLRTGAGVALHF	TGTGCCAGCACCACTCTGAGGACAGGGGCGGGAGTGGCTCTCCACTTT
TRBV7-9	few	-	TRBJ1-2	CASSSGGYGYTF	TGTGCCAGCAGCTCCGGAGGCTATGGCTACACCTTC
TRBV3-1/TRBV3-2	-	-	TRBJ2-6	CASSQSTTGANVLTF	TGTGCCAGCAGCCAGAGCACTACTGGGGCCAACGTCCTGACTTTC
TRBV28	-	-	TRBJ1-2	CATPLGGRRYGYTF	TGTGCCACCCCTCTGGGGGGACGGAGATATGGCTACACCTTC